One sample yielded the 10 T cell receptor beta chains listed below, sequenced in a study of T cell changes during pregnancy in multiple sclerosis. Some clones are missing from TCRdb's copy, which holds only in-frame ones; the method was immunoSEQ multiplex PCR. This sample has tens of thousands of clones, with 85% to 95% found just once. The specimen comprised peripheral blood, sampled in the third trimester of pregnancy. The receptors here all came from a female donor in good health, enrolled as a control in a pregnancy study.

The rearrangement joins TRBV18 to TRBJ2-7; 7 nucleotides match TRBD1. CDR1 and CDR2 (germline): KGHSH, LQKENI. CDR3 size: 13 residues. Losses at the gene ends were 3 bases for V and 2 bases for J; bases not matched to a gene: 1. CDR3 sequence reads: CASSPGQTYEQYF. In DNA, the CDR3 is TGTGCCAGCTCACCGGGACAGACCTACGAGCAGTACTTC.

The gene calls are TRBV9 and TRBJ2-3, with D tentatively TRBD2 (6 bases). From germline, CDR1 is SGDLS and CDR2 YYNGEE. V was shortened by 3 bases and J by 0 bases, with 17 bases between the two germline ends. The CDR3 has 17 amino acids. CDR3 DNA: TGTGCCAGCAGCGACGATTCTAGCGCACCTAGCACAGATACGCAGTATTTT. This gives the protein CASSDDSSAPSTDTQYF.

This clone was counted a single time. The rearrangement joins TRBV5-4 to TRBJ2-3; D unresolved. The CDR3 contains 14 residues. Germline CDR1 reads SGHNT; CDR2 reads YYREEE (reference sequence). Trimming stripped 0 bases from V and 0 bases from J, with 5 bases between. The CDR3 bases are TGTGCCAGCAGCTTGGGGCGGAGCACAGATACGCAGTATTTT. This sequence encodes CASSLGRSTDTQYF.

This sequence joins TRBV5-4 and TRBJ2-1; 7 bases are a match to TRBD2. CDR1 and CDR2 (germline): SGHNT, YYREEE (reference sequence). This CDR3 has 16 residues. Unmatched junction bases numbered 6, after V lost 0 bases and J lost 3 bases. CDR3 amino acids: CASSLGGGSGYNEQFF. The DNA of the CDR3 is TGTGCCAGCAGCTTGGGGGGGGGTAGCGGCTACAATGAGCAGTTCTTC.

This clone showed up just once. The rearrangement joins TRBV7-8 to TRBJ2-3; TRBD1 agrees at 9 bases. CDR1 and CDR2 from the germline V gene are SGHVS and FQNEAQ. Trimming cost V 4 bases and J 2 bases; bases outside gene matches: 7. CDR3 size: 16 residues. The CDR3 DNA sequence: TGTGCCAGCAGCTCCGACGACAGGGGGTACACAGATACGCAGTATTTT. This gives the protein CASSSDDRGYTDTQYF. Full variable domain (missing parts from reference TRBV7-8 and TRBJ2-3): GAGVSQSPRYKVAKRGQDVALRCDPISGHVSLFWYQQALGQGPEFLTYFQNEAQLDKSGLPSDRFFAERPEGSVSTLKIQRTQQEDSAVYLCASSSDDRGYTDTQYFGPGTRLTVL.

The chain carries TRBV5-5 and TRBJ2-7; D gene uncertain. The germline CDR1 and CDR2 sequences are SGHKS and YYEKEE (reference sequence). The CDR3 loop spans 11 amino acids. Trimming left V 1 base short and J 5 bases short, with 4 bases between. CDR3 residues: CASSLINEQYF. The CDR3 DNA follows: TGTGCCAGCAGCTTGATTAACGAGCAGTACTTC.

The V gene is TRBV10-3, the J gene TRBJ1-1, with 7 bases fitting TRBD1. Trimming removed 10 bases from V and 4 bases from J; junction bases left unmatched: 9. CDR3 size: 13 residues. Germline lookup yields CDR1 ENHRY and CDR2 SYGVKD. Here the CDR3 reads CATKEQGSTEAFF. The CDR3 DNA reads as TGTGCCACGAAAGAACAGGGGAGCACTGAAGCTTTCTTT.

The rearrangement links TRBV30 to TRBJ1-5; TRBD1 agrees at 8 bases. The CDR3 is 13 residues long. After removal of 3 bases from V and 5 bases from J, the junction contained 3 bases not matched to a gene. The V gene's germline CDR1 is GTSNPN and CDR2 SVGIG (reference sequence). The CDR3 sequence is CAWSQGADQPQHF. As DNA, the CDR3 is TGTGCCTGGAGCCAGGGGGCAGATCAGCCCCAGCATTTT. The full variable domain, rest sourced from reference TRBV30 and TRBJ1-5, is SQTIHQWPATLVQPVGSPLSLECTVEGTSNPNLYWYRQAAGRGLQLLFYSVGIGQISSEVPQNLSASRPQDRQFILSSKKLLLSDSGFYLCAWSQGADQPQHFGDGTRLSIL.

The CDR3 region is CASSQDQTGVYNSPLHF. The CDR3 DNA follows: TGTGCCAGCAGCCAAGATCAAACAGGCGTCTATAATTCACCCCTCCACTTT. The chain has TRBV4-2 and TRBJ1-6; D is possibly TRBD1 (5 bases). V was clipped by 0 bases and J by 3 bases, with 12 bases between them. The CDR3 is 17 amino acids. Per the germline V gene, CDR1 is LGHNA and CDR2 is YNFKEQ.

The chain employs TRBV7-9 and TRBJ2-7, with 11 bases aligning to TRBD1. The CDR3 spans 15 residues. The V gene's germline CDR1 is SEHNR and CDR2 FQNEAQ (reference sequence). J was trimmed by 5 bases and V by 5 bases; bases with no gene match: 8. The CDR3 loop reads CASSIWRDRGDEQYF. The DNA of the CDR3 is TGTGCCAGCAGCATTTGGAGGGACAGGGGGGACGAGCAGTACTTC.